The 8 T cell receptor beta chains below were found in one sample sequenced in a study of radiation and T cells in renal cell carcinoma. Time point denoted: baseline pretreatment blood. As to treatment: 15 Gy SBRT to primary tumor, nephrectomy 4 weeks later. Libraries were prepared by immunoSEQ multiplex PCR; TCRdb keeps only in-frame clonotypes and omits some of them. The sample yields tens of thousands of clones, about 80% seen once. The specimen comprised blood, sampled from a patient whose treatment included radiotherapy and nephrectomy. Receptors originate from a man between 60 and 75 years old with renal cell carcinoma.

The rearrangement joins TRBV5-1 to TRBJ1-1; no clear D gene. The length of the CDR3 is 14 residues. V was trimmed by 5 bases and J by 2 bases, leaving 13 bases between them. Germline V gives CDR1 SGHRS, CDR2 YFSETQ. In nucleotides, the CDR3 is TGCGCCAGCAGTCAACAAACCGGAAACACTGAAGCTTTCTTT. This encodes CASSQQTGNTEAFF.

This clone was found a few times. The V call is TRBV14, the J call TRBJ2-1; 7 bases match TRBD2. The CDR3 length is 17 residues. Germline V CDR1 and CDR2: SGHDN, FVKESK. V trimming: 4 bases; J trimming: 7 bases; junction bases outside the gene matches: 16. CDR3 DNA: TGTGCCAGCAGCCCTAGTCTTGGGAGGGCCGTCCGGAATGAGCAGTTCTTC. Translating gives CASSPSLGRAVRNEQFF.

The chain uses TRBV9 and TRBJ1-6, with TRBD1 as a possible D gene (5 bases). V lost 2 bases and J lost 7, with 16 bases in between. CDR3 length equals 16 residues. The V gene's germline CDR1 is SGDLS and CDR2 YYNGEE. CDR3 amino acids: CASSVRGGTLNSPLHF. In DNA, the CDR3 is TGTGCCAGCAGCGTCAGAGGTGGGACCTTAAATTCACCCCTCCACTTT.

This clone was seen a handful of times. V usage is TRBV12-5 and J usage is TRBJ1-1; D is unclear. V gave up 5 bases and J gave up 4 bases, with 17 bases separating them. Per germline, CDR1 LGHNT and CDR2 FRNRAP. This CDR3 region has 15 residues. The CDR3: CASGAWVGGGTEAFF. The CDR3 nucleotides read TGTGCTAGTGGTGCCTGGGTTGGAGGAGGCACTGAAGCTTTCTTT.

The chain couples TRBV7-8 to TRBJ1-2; D gene uncertain. The CDR3 totals 14 residues. The V end was cut by 5 bases, the J end by 0 bases, with 10 bases between. Looked up from germline, CDR1 is SGHVS and CDR2 is FQNEAQ. In DNA, the CDR3 is TGTGCCAGCAGCCCCACCCGGTCTAACTATGGCTACACCTTC. It yields the protein CASSPTRSNYGYTF.

This sequence joins TRBV30 and TRBJ1-5; the D is unclear. Germline loops: CDR1 GTSNPN, CDR2 SVGIG (reference sequence). Trimming removed 5 bases from V and 0 bases from J, with 29 bases in between. The CDR3 sequence is 20 residues long. The DNA of the CDR3 is TGTGCCTGGCCCCCGGGAGGGTGCGGGGAAGGCAGTTATAGCAATCAGCCCCAGCATTTT. This gives the protein CAWPPGGCGEGSYSNQPQHF.

This chain connects TRBV11-2 to TRBJ2-7; 8 nucleotides match TRBD2. Trimming cost V 4 bases and J 2 bases; bases outside gene matches: 10. The CDR3 has 16 residues. CDR1 is SGHAT, CDR2 FQNNGV, per germline. CDR3 nucleotide sequence: TGTGCCAGCAGCTCCCCCGGGGCGGGACTAGCCTACGAGCAGTACTTC. The encoded protein is CASSSPGAGLAYEQYF.

This clone has more than one count but fewer than ten. The chain links TRBV30 to TRBJ1-1; D remains ambiguous. This CDR3 comprises 10 residues. CDR1 GTSNPN and CDR2 SVGIG come from the germline V gene (reference sequence). V lost 7 bases, J lost 5 bases, and 8 bases lay in between. The DNA of the CDR3 is TGTGCCTCGACGATGACTGAAGCTTTCTTT. Its protein product is CASTMTEAFF.